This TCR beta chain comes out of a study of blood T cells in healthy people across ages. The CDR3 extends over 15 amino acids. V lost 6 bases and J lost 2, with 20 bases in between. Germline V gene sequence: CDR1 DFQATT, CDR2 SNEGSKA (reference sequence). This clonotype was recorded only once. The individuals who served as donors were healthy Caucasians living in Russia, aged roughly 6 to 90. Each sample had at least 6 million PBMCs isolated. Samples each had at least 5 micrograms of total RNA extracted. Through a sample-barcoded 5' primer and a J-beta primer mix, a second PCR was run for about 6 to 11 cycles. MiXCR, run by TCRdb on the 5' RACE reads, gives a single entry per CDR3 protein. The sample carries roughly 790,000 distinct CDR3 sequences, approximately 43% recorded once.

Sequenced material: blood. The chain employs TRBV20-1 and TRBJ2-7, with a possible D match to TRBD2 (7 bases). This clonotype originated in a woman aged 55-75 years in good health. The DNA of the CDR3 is TGCAGTGCCAGCCTTCCCGCGGGGGCCGCCTACGAGCAGTACTTC. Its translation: CSASLPAGAAYEQYF.